This T cell receptor beta chain was obtained from a study of blood T cells in healthy people across ages (dated by TCRdb to the mid-2010s). Regarding the research as a whole: In model experiments, template switching captured about one uniquely barcoded TCR beta cDNA molecule for every two T cells. Two additional independent replicas of 1 million unique cDNA reads from the same blood draw were analyzed for two donors (one aged 18 to 30 and one aged 80 or older). Donors were grouped into four age groups: young (average approximately 16 years), middle-aged (over 35), aged (around 56) and long-lived (less than 85). Age-related changes in TCR beta repertoire diversity were measured in the study by deep sequencing normalized with unique cDNA molecular identifiers.

Libraries were prepared through 5' RACE. The listed sequencing device is Illumina HiSeq 2500. A second PCR of roughly 7 to 11 cycles was performed with a sample-barcoded 5' primer and a J-beta primer mix. Each TCR beta cDNA molecule received a unique molecular identifier from a template-switch 5' adaptor carrying 12 random nucleotides. Each sample yielded at least 2.5 million CDR3-containing paired-end reads. First-strand cDNA was synthesized from all RNA with the Mint cDNA synthesis kit, primed by a TRBC-specific oligonucleotide. After uracil-DNA glycosylase treatment, a first 18-cycle PCR used universal primers M1SS and BC2_uni_R on all cDNA. Per the original workflow: For normalization, 1 million high-quality reads were randomly selected from each sample, with every read carrying a distinct molecular identifier. Instead of being binned into consensus sequences, reads that shared molecular identifiers were thrown out. MiTCR, run with a Q25 quality threshold and the strictest error-elimination algorithm, handled CDR3 identification, clonotype clustering and error correction. Lower-bound total TCR beta diversity was estimated with a nonparametric unseen species model using Euler transformation. In TCRdb, the public reads were trimmed at Q25 with fastp and aligned with MiXCR, with productive beta chains retained. When rows share a CDR3 protein, they turn into one entry using the most common DNA and genes. The V and J calls here are based on TCRdb, not the publication. The table for this sample lists 750,000 or so distinct CDR3 sequences; just under 25% of them were counted only once. The ten most abundant clones make up 9.4% of the sample.

In the germline V gene, CDR1 corresponds to SGHRS and CDR2 to YFSETQ. Ends trimmed: V by 0 bases, J by 6 bases; bases unmatched to a gene: 2. The CDR3 numbers 15 residues from cysteine through phenylalanine. Only the CDR3 part of the read is kept: 45 bases, read in frame from the first base. Systemically healthy Caucasian individuals from Russia, some 36 in total and aged about 6 to 100 years, were included as donors. Each donor gave 8 to 10 milliliters of peripheral blood, drawn into EDTA-treated Vacutainer tubes. PBMCs were isolated by Ficoll-Paque density-gradient centrifugation, with at least 7 million obtained per sample. Trizol reagent was used to extract total RNA from PBMCs, with at least 5 micrograms per sample. For every donor, flow cytometry on a PBMC aliquot measured the percentage of naive CD45RAhigh/CD27high T cells. What the authors observed across the whole study: Conclusive comparison of naive and antigen-experienced compartments was prevented by the profiling of bulk unsorted PBMCs. The CMV infection status of donors was not known, potentially confounding age-related changes in expanded clonotypes. Compared with the aged group, more naive CD4+ T cells, fewer expanded clones and increased TCR diversity were shown by the long-lived group, suggesting age selection. The percentage of naive T cells measured by flow cytometry correlated strongly with observed TCR beta diversity. As age increased, observed TCR beta diversity per million T cells dropped in a roughly linear way, and a significant reduction was already evident by age roughly 36. Total diversity estimates from one million sequenced T cells were considered lower bounds and underestimates.

This clonotype showed up just a few times. The clone's antigen remains unknown. Base qualities are not provided; no much larger clone lies one nucleotide away. These same records also appear under a second study, on T cells of mothers and their children. The second paper further reports: Donors were nine systemically healthy Caucasian individuals: three mothers and their six children. cDNA synthesis consumed the entire amount of extracted RNA, loaded at approximately 1.4 ug RNA in each 15 ul reaction. In the second PCR, sample barcodes and 2-4 random nucleotides were introduced via the M1S primer. Each mother yielded over 10 million TCR beta CDR3 reads and each child a few million reads. Thymic selection similarly shapes TCR recombination output in related and unrelated pairs, with minor effect from inherited differences. Normalized repertoire overlap was always found to be slightly, but never significantly, higher in related mother-child pairs than in unrelated mother-child pairs. No persistent microchimeric T cell clones were found, with a detection sensitivity of 75 to 100 clones per million clonotypes. Deep NGS was used in the study to compare the TCR beta repertoires of mothers and children and to look for features that separate related mother-child pairs from unrelated individuals. On average, the children were roughly 11 +/- 4 years old, while the mothers were approximately 41 +/- 4 years old. After adapter ligation with NEBNext reagents, the libraries were sequenced on Illumina HiSeq 2000 with 100+100 nt paired-end reads. To prevent cross-contamination, the mother and child libraries were prepared one month apart and sequenced in separate runs. Each donor had between 500,000 and 2,000,000 distinct TCR beta clonotypes identified. Naive TCR beta clonotypes were estimated from low-frequency clonotypes matched to each donor's FACS-determined naive share, without sorting.

The specimen sequenced was blood. The source is a boy younger than 18 in good health. This chain is built from TRBV5-1 and TRBJ1-6; 8 of the junction bases match TRBD1. The CDR3 region: CASSLGDRSNSPLHF. The nucleotides read TGCGCCAGCAGCTTGGGGGACAGGAGTAATTCACCCCTCCACTTT.